Following are 24 T cell receptor beta chains from one sample sequenced in a study of Ad26.COV2.S vaccination and SARS-CoV-2 variants. The data were produced by immunoSEQ multiplex PCR, yet TCRdb's version contains in-frame clones alone and is incomplete. The sample carries about 390,000 clones, around 85% recorded once. Treatment indicated: some 19 received Ad26.COV2.S at low or high dose, single or two shots; roughly five received placebo; per-sample allocation not given. Vaccine and placebo recipients were sampled on day 63 after the first injection. This sample comprised peripheral blood, obtained in a trial of Ad26.COV2.S vaccine versus placebo. These receptors came from a person aged 18-60 years who received the Ad26.COV2.S COVID-19 vaccine or a placebo.

The genes are TRBV7-8 and TRBJ2-2; unclear D gene. The CDR3 has 14 amino acids. V lost 7 bases and J lost 1, with 10 bases in between. Germline-derived CDR1 and CDR2 are SGHVS and FQNEAQ. The CDR3 sequence: CASMDQVNTGELFF. The DNA of the CDR3 is TGTGCCAGCATGGATCAGGTGAACACCGGGGAGCTGTTTTTT. Based on the CDR3 plus reference TRBV7-8 and TRBJ2-2, the full variable domain is GAGVSQSPRYKVAKRGQDVALRCDPISGHVSLFWYQQALGQGPEFLTYFQNEAQLDKSGLPSDRFFAERPEGSVSTLKIQRTQQEDSAVYLCASMDQVNTGELFFGEGSRLTVL.

The chain joins TRBV27 to TRBJ2-3, with a possible D match to TRBD1 (5 bases). The CDR3 spans 16 residues. Between the trimmed V and J ends, which lost 1 base and 0 bases, there was a span of 11 bases. Looked up from germline, CDR1 is MNHEY and CDR2 is SMNVEV (reference sequence). The CDR3 region has the DNA TGTGCCAGCAGTTTATGGGGCAGAACAAGCACAGATACGCAGTATTTT. It codes for CASSLWGRTSTDTQYF.

The rearrangement links TRBV7-2 to TRBJ2-7; the D is unclear. This CDR3 has 14 residues. The germline gives CDR1 SGHTA, CDR2 FQGNSA. Trimming cost V 1 base and J 3 bases, with 10 bases left between them. The CDR3 nucleotides are TGTGCCAGCAGCTTAGGTGTCAGATTCTACGAGCAGTACTTC. This sequence encodes CASSLGVRFYEQYF.

V is TRBV7-2 and J is TRBJ1-2, with 7 nucleotides matching TRBD1. V gave up 4 bases and J gave up 4 bases; unmatched junction bases: 3. This CDR3 is built from 13 residues. From germline, CDR1 is SGHTA and CDR2 FQGNSA. This CDR3 reads CASSSGQFYGYTF. The CDR3 DNA is TGTGCCAGCAGCTCGGGACAGTTCTATGGCTACACCTTC.

This clone was seen a handful of times. The CDR3, as DNA: TGCGCCAGCAGCTTGGATGGGGCGGGGAATTCACCCCTCCACTTT. Its translation: CASSLDGAGNSPLHF. This chain joins TRBV5-1 and TRBJ1-6; weak D call: TRBD1 (5 bases). The CDR3 contains 15 residues. The germline CDR1 and CDR2 sequences are SGHRS and YFSETQ. Deletions cut 0 bases from V and 7 bases from J, with 11 bases between.

The V and J genes are TRBV7-9 and TRBJ2-1; perhaps TRBD2 as D (6 bases). The ends were cut back, 1 base at V and 2 bases at J, with 12 bases in the middle. Germline CDR1 SEHNR, CDR2 FQNEAQ (reference sequence). The CDR3 has 16 amino acids. The CDR3 is CASSLGGEPTYNEQFF. The CDR3 DNA sequence: TGTGCCAGCAGCTTAGGCGGGGAGCCTACCTACAATGAGCAGTTCTTC. The variable domain in full, with the rest retrieved from reference TRBV7-9 and TRBJ2-1, is DTGVSQNPRHKITKRGQNVTFRCDPISEHNRLYWYRQTLGQGPEFLTYFQNEAQLEKSRLLSDRFSAERPKGSFSTLEIQRTEQGDSAMYLCASSLGGEPTYNEQFFGPGTRLTVL.

The V call is TRBV19, the J call TRBJ2-5; D call uncertain. V was shortened by 2 bases and J by 2 bases, with 9 bases between the two germline ends. The germline gives CDR1 LNHDA, CDR2 SQIVND (reference sequence). CDR3 length: 14 residues. CDR3 residues: CASSIRGSQETQYF. DNA of the CDR3: TGTGCCAGTAGTATAAGAGGTAGTCAAGAGACCCAGTACTTC.

CDR3 in amino acids: CASSPPGWVSTDTQYF. The DNA for the CDR3 is TGTGCCAGCTCACCACCGGGGTGGGTGTCCACAGATACGCAGTATTTT. The chain carries TRBV18 and TRBJ2-3, with D uncertain. The CDR3 contains 16 residues. Germline V CDR1 and CDR2: KGHSH, LQKENI. V dropped 0 bases and J dropped 2 bases, with 12 bases sitting between them.

The V gene is TRBV4-3, the J gene TRBJ1-3; tentatively, D is TRBD1 (5 bases). Germline-derived CDR1 and CDR2 are LGHNA and YSLEER. Trimming shortened V by 0 bases and J by 4 bases, and 13 bases separated the two germline ends. There are 16 residues in the CDR3. DNA of the CDR3: TGCGCCAGCAGCCAAGATCCAAAGGGGACGGGAAACACCATATATTTT. This sequence encodes CASSQDPKGTGNTIYF.

This clone has only one observation. The chain combines TRBV3-1 (or the pseudogene TRBV3-2) with TRBJ2-5; D remains ambiguous. Looked up from germline, CDR1 is LGHDT and CDR2 is YNNKEL (reference sequence). Trimming left V 4 bases short and J 2 bases short, with 8 bases between. This CDR3 comprises 13 residues. The DNA for the CDR3 is TGTGCCAGCAGCCCACTGGAGCAAGAGACCCAGTACTTC. This codes for CASSPLEQETQYF.

The V and J genes are TRBV9 and TRBJ1-2; 7 nucleotides match TRBD1. The trim removed 0 bases at V and 1 base at J, leaving 12 bases unmatched. The CDR3 has 18 residues. CDR1 and CDR2 (germline): SGDLS, YYNGEE. The CDR3 is CASSVAIDKQGVNYGYTF. CDR3 coding DNA: TGTGCCAGCAGCGTAGCTATCGATAAGCAGGGGGTTAACTATGGCTACACCTTC.

This sequence joins TRBV7-2 and TRBJ2-1; 7 bases map to TRBD2. Germline V gene sequence: CDR1 SGHTA, CDR2 FQGNSA. CDR3 length: 18 amino acids. Unmatched junction bases numbered 14, after V lost 5 bases and J lost 1 base. This CDR3 reads CASSPRLGAGESYNEQFF. The CDR3 DNA reads as TGTGCCAGCAGCCCCCGCCTAGGTGCGGGGGAGTCCTACAATGAGCAGTTCTTC.

This chain links TRBV7-2 with TRBJ1-1; 7 nucleotides line up with TRBD1. V shed 1 base, J shed 5 bases, and the junction held 13 bases outside the gene matches. Germline V gives CDR1 SGHTA, CDR2 FQGNSA. The CDR3 runs to 17 residues. In nucleotides, the CDR3 is TGTGCCAGCAGCTTAGTAGGGGGCGCGTCGGAAAGAACTGAAGCTTTCTTT. It yields the protein CASSLVGGASERTEAFF.

The genes are TRBV24-1 and TRBJ2-3; no clear D. Per germline, CDR1 KGHDR and CDR2 SFDVKD. The CDR3 has 14 amino acids. Between the trimmed V and J ends, which lost 8 bases and 2 bases, there was a span of 13 bases. For the CDR3, the DNA is TGTGCCACCAAGGAGACGGCGATCACAGATACGCAGTATTTT. Translation: CATKETAITDTQYF.

This clone appeared a few times. J is TRBJ1-6 and V is TRBV3-1 (or the pseudogene TRBV3-2); D possibly corresponds to TRBD1 (5 bases). The CDR3 totals 14 residues. The germline gives CDR1 LGHDT, CDR2 YNNKEL (reference sequence). V lost 1 base to trimming and J lost 8 bases, with 9 bases between them. The CDR3 bases are TGTGCCAGCAGCCAAGTCCTAGGGGATTCACCCCTCCACTTT. Its translation is CASSQVLGDSPLHF.

DNA of the CDR3: TGTGCCAGCAGTGATCAGCAAGGGCGCGGTGGCTACACCTTC. Translating it yields CASSDQQGRGGYTF. J is TRBJ1-2 and V is TRBV6-4; D is unresolved. Germline assignment: CDR1 MRHNA and CDR2 SNTAGT. The CDR3 is 14 residues long. V lost 3 bases and J lost 7, with 15 bases in between.

The rearrangement links TRBV3-1 (or the pseudogene TRBV3-2) to TRBJ2-1; the D gene is possibly TRBD2 (5 bases). Deletions cut 4 bases from V and 7 bases from J, with 11 bases between. The CDR3 length is 13 residues. Germline-derived CDR1 and CDR2 are LGHDT and YNNKEL (reference sequence). CDR3 protein: CASSRGIGNEQFF. As DNA, the CDR3 is TGTGCCAGCAGCCGAGGGATCGGGAATGAGCAGTTCTTC.

Notes on this clone: The same CDR3 can be traced to other DNA sequences in this sample. The V gene is TRBV24-1, the J gene TRBJ2-3; D tentatively reads TRBD1 or TRBD2 (5 bases each). Germline CDR1 and CDR2: KGHDR and SFDVKD. This CDR3 region has 14 residues. The V end was cut by 4 bases, the J end by 0 bases, with 7 bases between. The CDR3 nucleotides are TGTGCCACCAGTGACCGGGACAGCACAGATACGCAGTATTTT. This encodes CATSDRDSTDTQYF.

The chain employs TRBV27 and TRBJ1-2, with TRBD1 matching 7 bases. Per the germline V gene, CDR1 is MNHEY and CDR2 is SMNVEV (reference sequence). V dropped 5 bases and J dropped 8; count of bases not matched to a gene: 8. The CDR3 sequence is 13 residues long. The CDR3 DNA reads as TGTGCCAGCAGTACAGGAAGGGGGCTAGGCTACACCTTC. Residues: CASSTGRGLGYTF.

The chain couples TRBV7-2 to TRBJ1-2, with D unresolved. Germline CDR1 and CDR2: SGHTA and FQGNSA. The V end was cut by 5 bases, the J end by 3 bases, with 13 bases between. The CDR3 extends over 14 amino acids. The CDR3 region has the DNA TGTGCCAGCAGCCCATCCCCGGGTGACTATGGCTACACCTTC. Translated: CASSPSPGDYGYTF.

The gene calls are TRBV24-1 and TRBJ2-3; 9 bases are a match to TRBD1. CDR3 length: 17 amino acids. Trimming at V came to 4 bases and at J to 6 bases, leaving 13 bases not matched to a gene. CDR1 is KGHDR and CDR2 is SFDVKD in the germline V gene. CDR3 nucleotides: TGTGCCACCAGTGACCACGGTCGACAGGGGGAAGAGGATACGCAGTATTTT. Amino acids: CATSDHGRQGEEDTQYF.

The chain joins TRBV10-1 to TRBJ2-1, with D possibly being TRBD1 (5 bases). The ends were cut back, 8 bases at V and 3 bases at J, with 11 bases in the middle. Germline assignment: CDR1 WNHNN and CDR2 SYGVQD (reference sequence). The CDR3 is made up of 13 amino acids. For the CDR3, the DNA is TGCGCCAGCGGAGAGACAGACTACAATGAGCAGTTCTTC. Translating gives CASGETDYNEQFF.

This CDR3 is CAWSVGGASEKLFF. CDR3 in DNA: TGTGCCTGGAGTGTGGGGGGGGCGAGTGAAAAACTGTTTTTT. This chain joins TRBV30 and TRBJ1-4, with D maybe TRBD1 (6 bases). CDR3 length: 14 residues. Germline values: CDR1 GTSNPN, CDR2 SVGIG (reference sequence). Trimming removed 0 bases at V and 7 bases at J, with 12 bases between.

The rearrangement links TRBV27 to TRBJ2-3; 7 bases map to TRBD1. V gave up 3 bases and J gave up 5 bases; unmatched junction bases: 8. Germline V gene sequence: CDR1 MNHEY, CDR2 SMNVEV (reference sequence). This CDR3 is 15 amino acids long. The CDR3 spells CASSFEQGRLDTQYF. CDR3 bases: TGTGCCAGCAGTTTCGAACAGGGGCGTTTAGATACGCAGTATTTT.